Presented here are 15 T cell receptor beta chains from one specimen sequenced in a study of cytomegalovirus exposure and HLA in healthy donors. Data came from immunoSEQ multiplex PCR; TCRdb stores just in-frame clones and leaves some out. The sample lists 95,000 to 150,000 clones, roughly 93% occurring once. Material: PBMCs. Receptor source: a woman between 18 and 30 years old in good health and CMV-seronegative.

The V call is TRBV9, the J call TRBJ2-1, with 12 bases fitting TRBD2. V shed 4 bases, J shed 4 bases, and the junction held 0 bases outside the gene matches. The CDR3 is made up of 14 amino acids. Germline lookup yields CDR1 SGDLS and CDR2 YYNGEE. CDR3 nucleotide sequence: TGTGCCAGCAGCACTAGCGGGAGGTACAATGAGCAGTTCTTC. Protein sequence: CASSTSGRYNEQFF.

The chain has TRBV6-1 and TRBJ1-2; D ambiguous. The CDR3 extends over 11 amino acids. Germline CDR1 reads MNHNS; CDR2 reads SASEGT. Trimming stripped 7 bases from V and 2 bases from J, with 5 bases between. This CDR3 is CASIENYGYTF. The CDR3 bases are TGTGCCAGCATCGAGAACTATGGCTACACCTTC.

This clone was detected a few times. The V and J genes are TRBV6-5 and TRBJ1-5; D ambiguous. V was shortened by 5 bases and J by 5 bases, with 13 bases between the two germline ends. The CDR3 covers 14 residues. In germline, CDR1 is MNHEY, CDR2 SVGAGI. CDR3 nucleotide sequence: TGTGCCAGCAGTCCTAGGAGCCAAGATCAGCCCCAGCATTTT. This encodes CASSPRSQDQPQHF.

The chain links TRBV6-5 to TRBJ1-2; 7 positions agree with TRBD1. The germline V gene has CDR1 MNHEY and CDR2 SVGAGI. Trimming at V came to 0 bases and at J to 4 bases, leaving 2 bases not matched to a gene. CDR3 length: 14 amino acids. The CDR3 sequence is CASSYSTGLYGYTF. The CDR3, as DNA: TGTGCCAGCAGTTACTCGACAGGGCTCTATGGCTACACCTTC.

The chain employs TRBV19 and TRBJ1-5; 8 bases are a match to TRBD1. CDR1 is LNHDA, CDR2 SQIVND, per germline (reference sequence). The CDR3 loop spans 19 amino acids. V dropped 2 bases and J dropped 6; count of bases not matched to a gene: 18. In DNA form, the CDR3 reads TGTGCCAGTAGTATATACGGCGGACAGGGAAGGGGTATAAGTCAGCCCCAGCATTTT. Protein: CASSIYGGQGRGISQPQHF.

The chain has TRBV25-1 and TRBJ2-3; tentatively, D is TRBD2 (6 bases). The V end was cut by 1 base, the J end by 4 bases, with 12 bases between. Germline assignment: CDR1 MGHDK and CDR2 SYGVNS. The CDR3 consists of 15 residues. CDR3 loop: CASSEFLGGADTQYF. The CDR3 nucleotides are TGTGCCAGCAGTGAATTTTTGGGGGGAGCAGATACGCAGTATTTT.

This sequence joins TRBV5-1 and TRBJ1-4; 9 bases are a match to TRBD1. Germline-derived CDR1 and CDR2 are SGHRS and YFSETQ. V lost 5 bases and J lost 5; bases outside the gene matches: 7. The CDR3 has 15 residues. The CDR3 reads CASSLMGTGNEKLFF. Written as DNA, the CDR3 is TGCGCCAGCAGTTTAATGGGGACAGGGAATGAAAAACTGTTTTTT.

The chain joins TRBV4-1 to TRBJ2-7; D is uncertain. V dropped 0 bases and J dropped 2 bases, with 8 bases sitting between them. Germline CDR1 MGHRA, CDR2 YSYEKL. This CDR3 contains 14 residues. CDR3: CASSQELTTYEQYF. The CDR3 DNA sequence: TGCGCCAGCAGCCAAGAATTAACTACCTACGAGCAGTACTTC.

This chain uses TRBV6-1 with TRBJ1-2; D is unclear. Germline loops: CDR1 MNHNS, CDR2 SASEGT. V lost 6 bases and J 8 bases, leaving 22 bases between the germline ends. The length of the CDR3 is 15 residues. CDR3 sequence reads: CASRTFGSRAYGYTF. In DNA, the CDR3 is TGTGCCAGCAGGACTTTTGGGTCGCGGGCGTACGGCTACACCTTC.

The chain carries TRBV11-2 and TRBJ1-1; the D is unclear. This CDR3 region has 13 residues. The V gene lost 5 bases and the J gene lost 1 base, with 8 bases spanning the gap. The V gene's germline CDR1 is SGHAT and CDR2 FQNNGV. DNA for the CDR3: TGTGCCAGCAGCCCGGAGCCGAACACTGAAGCTTTCTTT. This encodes CASSPEPNTEAFF.

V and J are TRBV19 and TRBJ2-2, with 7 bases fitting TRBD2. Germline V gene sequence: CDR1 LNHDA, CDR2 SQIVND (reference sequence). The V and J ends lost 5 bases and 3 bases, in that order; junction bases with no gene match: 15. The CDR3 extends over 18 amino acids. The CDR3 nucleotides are TGTGCCAGTAGTCGTAGGGCCTCGGGGGGAGTGGACACCGGGGAGCTGTTTTTT. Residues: CASSRRASGGVDTGELFF. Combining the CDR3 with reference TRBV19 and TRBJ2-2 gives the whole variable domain DGGITQSPKYLFRKEGQNVTLSCEQNLNHDAMYWYRQDPGQGLRLIYYSQIVNDFQKGDIAEGYSVSREKKESFPLTVTSAQKNPTAFYLCASSRRASGGVDTGELFFGEGSRLTVL.

The CDR3 nucleotides are TGCGCCAGCAGCTTGGTTCTAGGCGAAGAGACCCAGTACTTC. This codes for CASSLVLGEETQYF. The V call is TRBV5-1, the J call TRBJ2-5; D call uncertain. This CDR3 has 14 residues. CDR1 and CDR2 (germline): SGHRS, YFSETQ. V lost 0 bases to trimming and J lost 3 bases, with 9 bases between them. Looking up the rest from reference TRBV5-1 and TRBJ2-5 gives the full variable domain: KAGVTQTPRYLIKTRGQQVTLSCSPISGHRSVSWYQQTPGQGLQFLFEYFSETQRNKGNFPGRFSGRQFSNSRSEMNVSTLELGDSALYLCASSLVLGEETQYFGPGTRLLVL.

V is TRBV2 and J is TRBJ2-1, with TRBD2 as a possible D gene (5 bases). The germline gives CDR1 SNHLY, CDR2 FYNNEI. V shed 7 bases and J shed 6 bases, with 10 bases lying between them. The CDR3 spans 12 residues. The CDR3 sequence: CASKAELNEQFF. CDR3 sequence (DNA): TGTGCCAGCAAAGCGGAACTCAATGAGCAGTTCTTC.

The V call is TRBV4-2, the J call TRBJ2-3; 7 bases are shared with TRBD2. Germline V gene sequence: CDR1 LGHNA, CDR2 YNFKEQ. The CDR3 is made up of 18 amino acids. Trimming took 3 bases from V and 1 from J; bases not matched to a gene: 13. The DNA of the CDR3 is TGTGCCAGCAGCCAGCAGTTACTAGAGGCGGGAGGCACAGATACGCAGTATTTT. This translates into CASSQQLLEAGGTDTQYF.

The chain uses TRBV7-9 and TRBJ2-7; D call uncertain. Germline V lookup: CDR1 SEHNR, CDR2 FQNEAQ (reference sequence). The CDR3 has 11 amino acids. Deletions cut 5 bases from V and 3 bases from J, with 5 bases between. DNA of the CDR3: TGTGCCAGCAGCGCACACTACGAGCAGTACTTC. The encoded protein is CASSAHYEQYF. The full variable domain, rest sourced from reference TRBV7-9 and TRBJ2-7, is DTGVSQNPRHKITKRGQNVTFRCDPISEHNRLYWYRQTLGQGPEFLTYFQNEAQLEKSRLLSDRFSAERPKGSFSTLEIQRTEQGDSAMYLCASSAHYEQYFGPGTRLTVT.